The 12 T cell receptor beta chains below were found in one sample sequenced in a study of T cells in Graves' hyperthyroidism and ophthalmopathy. What was amplified from RNA transcripts were TCR beta CDR3 regions. First-round RT-PCR with HTBI primers amplified the TCR CDR3 region. Each CDR3 protein gets one entry after TCRdb re-called the multiplex PCR reads with MiXCR. The sample contains 560,000 or so distinct CDR3 sequences, 15% to 20% of which appear only once. The sequenced sample was blood. These receptors were taken from a man aged 35 to 55 with Graves' ophthalmopathy.

The chain couples TRBV28 to TRBJ2-7, with no clear D. The J call is doubtful: the DNA matches TRBJ2-1 better. CDR3 length equals 15 residues. The germline V gene has CDR1 MDHEN and CDR2 SYDVKM. The CDR3 loop reads CASSHPTNWPYEQFF. In DNA, the CDR3 is TGTGCCAGCAGTCACCCCACAAACTGGCCCTACGAGCAGTTCTTC.

The V and J genes are TRBV27 and TRBJ1-6; a weak D match, TRBD1 (6 bases). The CDR3 has 14 residues. Trimming shortened V by 3 bases and J by 9 bases, and 12 bases separated the two germline ends. Germline V lookup: CDR1 MNHEY, CDR2 SMNVEV (reference sequence). CDR3 coding DNA: TGTGCCAGCAGTTTGGGCAGGGGTAGTTCACCCCTCCACTTT. It encodes CASSLGRGSSPLHF.

This clonotype was seen a few times. The chain recombines TRBV6-2 or TRBV6-3 with TRBJ2-5; D is undetermined. The CDR3 sequence is 13 residues long. Germline CDR1 reads MNHEY; CDR2 reads SVGEGT. With 7 bases removed from V and 2 bases from J, the gap between germline ends came to 11 bases. The CDR3 sequence: CASNSHLQETQYF. The CDR3 nucleotides read TGTGCCAGCAATAGCCATCTACAAGAGACCCAGTACTTC.

This clonotype was counted many times. This chain joins TRBV5-6 and TRBJ2-2, with 8 positions matching TRBD2. J was trimmed by 0 bases and V by 7 bases; bases with no gene match: 5. Germline assignment: CDR1 SGHDT and CDR2 YYEEEE. The CDR3 contains 15 residues. The CDR3 DNA is TGTGCCAGCTCACCGGGACTAGCGAACACCGGGGAGCTGTTTTTT. It is translated as CASSPGLANTGELFF.

This clonotype has ten or more counts. The chain couples TRBV20-1 to TRBJ2-5, with TRBD2 matching over 8 bases. Germline V gene data show CDR1 as DFQATT and CDR2 as SNEGSKA (reference sequence). The CDR3 contains 11 residues. The V and J ends lost 3 bases and 9 bases, in that order; junction bases with no gene match: 3. As DNA, the CDR3 is TGCAGTGCTAGCGGGGGGGGGGCCCAGTACTTC. Translated: CSASGGGAQYF.

A few counts support this clonotype. The chain links TRBV6-1 to TRBJ1-1, with D uncertain. Per the germline V gene, CDR1 is MNHNS and CDR2 is SASEGT. The V end was cut by 2 bases, the J end by 0 bases, with 10 bases between. The CDR3 covers 15 residues. The DNA of the CDR3 is TGTGCCAGCAGTGAAAGTCTGGCCTTGAACACTGAAGCTTTCTTT. Its protein product is CASSESLALNTEAFF.

This chain connects TRBV19 to TRBJ1-6, with D perhaps matching TRBD1 (5 bases). The CDR3 length is 15 residues. Germline V CDR1 and CDR2: LNHDA, SQIVND (reference sequence). V was trimmed by 3 bases and J by 7 bases, leaving 13 bases between them. The CDR3 nucleotides are TGTGCCAGTAGTATGGAGGGGTTAGACAATTCACCCCTCCACTTT. Amino acid sequence: CASSMEGLDNSPLHF.

In its sample, this clonotype was seen once. The V call is TRBV7-2, the J call TRBJ1-6; D may be TRBD1 (5 bases). Trimming took 6 bases from V and 6 from J, leaving 15 bases between them. Germline assignment: CDR1 SGHTA and CDR2 FQGNSA. The CDR3 contains 15 residues. In nucleotides, the CDR3 is TGTGCCAGCAGGCCCTCCACGGGGCGTAATTCACCCCTCCACTTT. Translating it yields CASRPSTGRNSPLHF. The variable domain in full, completed from reference TRBV7-2 and TRBJ1-6, reads GAGVSQSPSNKVTEKGKDVELRCDPISGHTALYWYRQSLGQGLEFLIYFQGNSAPDKSGLPSDRFSAERTGGSVSTLTIQRTQQEDSAVYLCASRPSTGRNSPLHFGNGTRLTVT.

This clonotype was observed at least ten times. J is TRBJ2-5 and V is TRBV6-1; D unresolved. This CDR3 has 13 residues. The V end was cut by 7 bases, the J end by 5 bases, with 14 bases between. Germline V gene data show CDR1 as MNHNS and CDR2 as SASEGT. The CDR3, as DNA: TGTGCCAGCACCACGTCGGGTCGGGAGACCCAGTACTTC. Amino acids: CASTTSGRETQYF.

This clonotype was observed a handful of times. This rearrangement joins TRBV6-1 to TRBJ1-3, with TRBD1 matching over 7 bases. J gave up 4 bases and V 6 bases, and 6 bases lay outside the gene matches. CDR1 is MNHNS, CDR2 SASEGT, per germline. The CDR3 runs to 14 residues. Here the CDR3 DNA reads TGTGCCAGCAGCGCCGGGACAGTCGGAAACACCATATATTTT. Its translation: CASSAGTVGNTIYF.

This clonotype was observed once. The junction departs from germline at one end; a sequencing error may be responsible. The chain employs TRBV20-1 and TRBJ2-1, with D possibly TRBD2 on 7 matching bases. CDR3 length: 15 amino acids. Per germline, CDR1 DFQATT and CDR2 SNEGSKA (reference sequence). The CDR3 protein is CGASPRGGLYNEQFF. The CDR3 bases are TGCGGTGCTAGTCCCCGCGGGGGCCTCTACAATGAGCAGTTCTTC.

The chain joins TRBV27 to TRBJ2-3; D perhaps matches TRBD1 (5 bases). Trimming shortened V by 3 bases and J by 0 bases, and 10 bases separated the two germline ends. Germline loops: CDR1 MNHEY, CDR2 SMNVEV (reference sequence). The CDR3 loop spans 15 amino acids. The CDR3 here is CASSLWGLSTDTQYF. The CDR3 DNA reads as TGTGCCAGCAGTTTGTGGGGCCTGAGCACAGATACGCAGTATTTT.